In this sample, the clone carrying this T cell receptor beta chain turned up once. The repertoire was sequenced with immunoSEQ multiplex PCR; TCRdb's copy has only in-frame clones and lacks some. The data show approximately 31,000 clones, 91% seen once. These data are taken from a study of blood T cell repertoires in COVID-19. Study at large: Collection of acute and convalescent COVID-19 samples took place in the United States, Italy and Spain.

The source of this sequence is a man in his fifties or sixties with acute or convalescent COVID-19. Sequencing input: peripheral blood.

The CDR3 is CASSTLQGSSYNSPLHF. The CDR3 DNA sequence: TGTGCCAGCAGCACCCTTCAGGGTAGCTCCTATAATTCACCCCTCCACTTT. This chain links TRBV7-2 with TRBJ1-6, with D possibly matching TRBD1 (5 bases). The V gene lost 5 bases and the J gene lost 0 bases, with 14 bases spanning the gap. CDR3 length: 17 amino acids. Germline loops: CDR1 SGHTA, CDR2 FQGNSA.